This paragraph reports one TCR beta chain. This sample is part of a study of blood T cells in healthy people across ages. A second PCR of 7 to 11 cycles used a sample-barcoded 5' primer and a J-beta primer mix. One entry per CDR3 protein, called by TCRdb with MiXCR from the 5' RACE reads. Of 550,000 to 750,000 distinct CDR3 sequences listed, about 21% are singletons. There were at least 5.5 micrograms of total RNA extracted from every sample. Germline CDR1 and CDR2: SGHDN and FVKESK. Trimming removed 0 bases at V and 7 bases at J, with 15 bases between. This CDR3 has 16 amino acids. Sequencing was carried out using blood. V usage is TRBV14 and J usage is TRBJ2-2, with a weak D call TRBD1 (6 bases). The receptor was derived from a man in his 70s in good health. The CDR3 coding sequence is TGTGCCAGCAGCCAAGATCTCTTGGGGGCAGGCGGGGAGCTGTTTTTT. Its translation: CASSQDLLGAGGELFF. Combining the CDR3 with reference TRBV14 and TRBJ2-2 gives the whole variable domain EAGVTQFPSHSVIEKGQTVTLRCDPISGHDNLYWYRRVMGKEIKFLLHFVKESKQDESGMPNNRFLAERTGGTYSTLKVQPAELEDSGVYFCASSQDLLGAGGELFFGEGSRLTVL.